This is a list of T cell receptor beta chains from one sample in a study of shared clonotypes between healthy human individuals. Using immunoSEQ multiplex PCR, the repertoire was profiled, and TCRdb retains in-frame clones only, with some absent. Among 1,100,000 or so clones listed, about 84% were seen once. Sample: memory CD4+ T cells from PBMCs. The receptors here all came from a man younger than 35 in good health. Some clones in this sample may be carry-over from other donors' samples. Each CDR3 is given with its conserved first and last residue. The order of the fields is J gene, V gene, clone size, D gene, CDR3 protein, CDR3 DNA. A D gene is named only where the DNA matches it firmly. Rows give clone size only sometimes, using once, few, many, or a class for an expanded clone.

>TRBJ2-2|TRBV6-6|.|.
CASSQLTGPGGELFF
TGTGCCAGCAGTCAGTTGACAGGCCCAGGAGGGGAGCTGTTTTTT
>TRBJ2-5|TRBV4-2|.|.
CASSQEDGSGETQYF
TGTGCCAGCAGCCAAGAAGACGGTTCTGGGGAGACCCAGTACTTC
>TRBJ1-1|TRBV28|few|TRBD1
CASSPPLGQGGTEAFF
TGTGCCAGCAGTCCCCCCTTGGGACAGGGCGGCACTGAAGCTTTCTTT
>TRBJ2-1|TRBV18|.|.
CASSPNRANEQFF
TGTGCCAGCTCTCCCAATCGAGCGAATGAGCAGTTCTTC
>TRBJ1-1|TRBV5-5|.|.
CASSWGSMNTEAFF
TGTGCCAGCAGCTGGGGGTCGATGAACACTGAAGCTTTCTTT
>TRBJ2-7|TRBV6-1|few|TRBD2
CASTGGRFYEQYF
TGTGCCAGCACGGGGGGGCGATTCTACGAGCAGTACTTC
>TRBJ2-7|TRBV7-9|once|.
CASSLAGSYEQYF
TGTGCCAGCAGCTTAGCCGGCAGTTACGAGCAGTACTTC
>TRBJ2-7|TRBV6-1|.|.
CASSMGRTTYEQYF
TGTGCCAGCAGTATGGGACGAACTACCTACGAGCAGTACTTC
>TRBJ1-5|TRBV30|.|.
CAWTGARGDNQPQHF
TGTGCCTGGACCGGGGCGAGGGGCGATAATCAGCCCCAGCATTTT
>TRBJ1-2|TRBV6-1|.|TRBD1
CASSLDRGPGGYTF
TGTGCCAGCAGTTTGGACAGGGGGCCAGGTGGCTACACCTTC
>TRBJ1-1|TRBV4-1|.|.
CASSRYSGGGNTEAFF
TGCGCCAGCAGCCGATATTCTGGGGGGGGGAACACTGAAGCTTTCTTT
>TRBJ1-1|TRBV14|.|.
CASGQMNTEAFF
TGTGCCAGCGGACAGATGAACACTGAAGCTTTCTTT
>TRBJ1-2|TRBV9|many|.
CASSVDPSTNYGYTF
TGTGCCAGCAGCGTAGATCCCAGTACTAACTATGGCTACACCTTC
>TRBJ1-4|TRBV16|.|.
CASSQKTRATNEKLFF
TGTGCCAGCAGCCAAAAAACTCGAGCAACTAATGAAAAACTGTTTTTT
>TRBJ2-7|TRBV6-1|.|.
CASSEFNLSSYEQYF
TGTGCCAGCAGTGAATTTAACCTCTCGTCCTACGAGCAGTACTTC
>TRBJ2-3|TRBV19|once|TRBD2
CASSTVAGIRDTQYF
TGTGCCAGTAGTACGGTAGCGGGGATCCGTGATACGCAGTATTTT
>TRBJ1-1|TRBV6-1|.|.
CVLGGADTEAFF
TGTGTCCTGGGGGGGGCGGACACTGAAGCTTTCTTT
>TRBJ1-2|TRBV27|.|TRBD1
CASSFSGQLYGYTF
TGTGCCAGCAGTTTCTCGGGACAGCTCTATGGCTACACCTTC
>TRBJ2-2|TRBV10-1|.|.
CASSGTFNTGELFF
TGCGCCAGCAGTGGGACATTTAACACCGGGGAGCTGTTTTTT
>TRBJ2-7|TRBV18|.|.
CASSPGQGNYEQYF
TGTGCCAGCTCACCAGGGCAGGGCAACTACGAGCAGTACTTC
>TRBJ2-1|TRBV7-6|.|TRBD1
CASSLAGTANEWQFF
TGTGCCAGCAGCTTAGCGGGGACAGCCAACGAGTGGCAGTTCTTC
>TRBJ2-7|TRBV2|once|.
CASNRGYEQYF
TGTGCCAGCAATCGCGGCTACGAGCAGTACTTC
>TRBJ1-2|TRBV5-1|.|.
CASSPQGVAVRAHGYTF
TGCGCCAGCAGCCCGCAAGGGGTGGCAGTTAGAGCACATGGCTACACCTTC
>TRBJ2-1|TRBV28|.|.
CASSLRMGQPGQFF
TGTGCCAGCAGTTTACGCATGGGGCAACCGGGGCAGTTCTTC
>TRBJ1-1|TRBV5-4|.|.
CASSHQRQENTEAFF
TGTGCCAGCAGCCACCAACGACAGGAGAACACTGAAGCTTTCTTT
>TRBJ2-7|TRBV27|.|TRBD1
CASSRTGTEAYEQYF
TGTGCCAGCAGCCGTACCGGGACAGAAGCCTACGAGCAGTACTTC
>TRBJ2-7|TRBV2|.|.
CASSEPKAEQYF
TGTGCCAGCAGTGAGCCCAAGGCCGAGCAGTACTTC
>TRBJ2-1|TRBV5-1|.|.
CASSLDGNSYNEQFF
TGCGCCAGCAGCTTGGACGGGAACTCCTACAATGAGCAGTTCTTC
>TRBJ1-1|TRBV5-8|.|.
CASSLRENTEAFF
TGTGCCAGCAGCTTGCGGGAGAACACTGAAGCTTTCTTT
>TRBJ1-5|TRBV5-5|.|TRBD1
CASSLGTGSLNQPQHF
TGTGCCAGCAGCTTGGGGACAGGGTCTCTCAATCAGCCCCAGCATTTT
>TRBJ2-7|TRBV9|.|TRBD2
CASSVVAGEVDEQYF
TGTGCCAGCAGCGTAGTAGCGGGAGAAGTCGACGAGCAGTACTTC
>TRBJ2-1|TRBV18|few|.
CASSPPQGASSYNEQFF
TGTGCCAGCTCACCACCGCAGGGTGCAAGCTCCTACAATGAGCAGTTCTTC
>TRBJ1-2|TRBV29-1|.|TRBD1
CSVEDQGTGGTLGF
TGCAGCGTTGAAGATCAGGGGACAGGCGGCACCCTCGGATTC
>TRBJ2-7|TRBV27|.|TRBD2
CASSSQPPRAGLAVFSYEQYF
TGTGCCAGCAGTTCCCAACCCCCAAGGGCGGGACTAGCGGTATTCTCCTACGAGCAGTACTTC
>TRBJ2-7|TRBV5-1|.|.
CASSLVRQDAYEQYF
TGCGCCAGCAGCTTGGTGAGACAGGACGCCTACGAGCAGTACTTC
>TRBJ2-1|TRBV7-2|.|.
CASSPAPRATAQFF
TGTGCCAGCAGCCCCGCCCCACGCGCGACAGCGCAGTTCTTC
>TRBJ1-1|TRBV7-7|.|.
CASSPFPQNTEAFF
TGTGCCAGCAGCCCCTTTCCACAGAACACTGAAGCTTTCTTT
>TRBJ2-3|TRBV7-3|.|.
CATQLTDTQYF
TGTGCCACCCAACTCACAGATACGCAGTATTTT
>TRBJ1-1|TRBV6-6|.|.
CASSLPGPTEAFF
TGTGCCAGCAGCCTCCCAGGGCCCACTGAAGCTTTCTTT
>TRBJ2-6|TRBV27|once|TRBD2
CASSFRAGGNSGANVLTF
TGTGCCAGCAGTTTCAGAGCGGGAGGGAACTCTGGGGCCAACGTCCTGACTTTC
>TRBJ2-6|TRBV29-1|many|.
CSVLGGSGANVLTF
TGCAGCGTTCTGGGGGGCTCTGGGGCCAACGTCCTGACTTTC
>TRBJ1-2|TRBV28|.|TRBD1
CASSLPGQGAVGYTF
TGTGCCAGCAGTTTACCCGGACAGGGGGCGGTAGGCTACACCTTC
>TRBJ1-4|TRBV4-3|once|TRBD1
CASSQTGGQEKLFF
TGCGCCAGCAGCCAGACAGGGGGGCAAGAAAAACTGTTTTTT
>TRBJ2-6|TRBV27|.|.
CASSLTGSGANVLTF
TGTGCCAGCAGTCTCACAGGGTCTGGGGCCAACGTCCTGACTTTC
>TRBJ2-1|TRBV11-2|.|TRBD2
CASKGGRNEQFF
TGTGCCAGCAAGGGCGGGAGGAATGAGCAGTTCTTC
>TRBJ2-1|TRBV7-9|.|.
CASSLNGGIYNEQFF
TGTGCCAGCAGCTTAAACGGAGGTATTTACAATGAGCAGTTCTTC
>TRBJ2-7|TRBV5-1|.|TRBD2
CASSSGSSYEQYF
TGCGCCAGCAGCAGCGGGAGCTCCTACGAGCAGTACTTC
>TRBJ2-4|TRBV7-9|once|.
CASSGPGQDIQYF
TGTGCCAGCAGCGGACCAGGGCAGGACATTCAGTACTTC
>TRBJ1-2|TRBV6-5|.|.
CASSPSHGGINGYTF
TGTGCCAGCTCACCCTCCCATGGGGGAATTAATGGCTACACCTTC
>TRBJ2-1|TRBV19|.|TRBD2
CASSIGLAGVNEQFF
TGTGCCAGTAGTATCGGACTAGCGGGAGTCAATGAGCAGTTCTTC
>TRBJ2-7|TRBV7-9|.|TRBD1
CASSASPGTGMNEQYF
TGTGCCAGCAGCGCCAGCCCAGGGACAGGGATGAACGAGCAGTACTTC